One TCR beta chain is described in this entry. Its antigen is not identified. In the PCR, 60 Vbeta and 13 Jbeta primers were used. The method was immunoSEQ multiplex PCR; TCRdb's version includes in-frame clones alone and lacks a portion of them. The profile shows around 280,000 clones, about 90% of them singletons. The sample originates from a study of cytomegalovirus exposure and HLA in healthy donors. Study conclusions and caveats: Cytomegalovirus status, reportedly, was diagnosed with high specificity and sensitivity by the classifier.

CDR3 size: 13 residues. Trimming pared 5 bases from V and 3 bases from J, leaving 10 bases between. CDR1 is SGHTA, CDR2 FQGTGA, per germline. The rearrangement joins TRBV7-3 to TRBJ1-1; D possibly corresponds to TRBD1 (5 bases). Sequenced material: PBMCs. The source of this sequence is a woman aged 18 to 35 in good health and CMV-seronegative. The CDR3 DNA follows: TGTGCCAGCAGCACCCAAGGGGACACTGAAGCTTTCTTT. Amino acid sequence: CASSTQGDTEAFF.